This T cell receptor (beta chain) was found in a study of blood T cell repertoires in COVID-19. Study in general: Collection of acute and convalescent COVID-19 samples took place in the United States, Italy and Spain. Sources were T cells, B-cell-depleted T cells, or PBMCs; the material itself was cDNA or gDNA.

The V gene end was trimmed by 0 bases and the J gene end by 5 bases; junction bases not matched to a gene: 11. The CDR3 is 17 amino acids. The V gene's germline CDR1 is MGHRA and CDR2 YSYEKL. Across 24 US areas, participants ranged in age from 18 to 89 years. Symptom resolution, clearance, or two negative PCRs marked donors in Cohort 3 as recovered. Profiled with immunoSEQ multiplex PCR; TCRdb holds only in-frame clones, not every one. Altogether 370,000 or so clones are present, about 87% being singletons, with the ten largest covering 1.3%. The receptor was isolated from a man aged 30 to 39 who had recovered from COVID-19. Source material: PBMCs or T cells enriched from blood (not recorded which). The chain has TRBV4-1 and TRBJ2-3, with TRBD1 matching over 7 bases. The CDR3 sequence is CASSQDWDSALRDTQYF. Written as DNA, the CDR3 is TGCGCCAGCAGCCAAGACTGGGACAGCGCACTGAGAGATACGCAGTATTTT.